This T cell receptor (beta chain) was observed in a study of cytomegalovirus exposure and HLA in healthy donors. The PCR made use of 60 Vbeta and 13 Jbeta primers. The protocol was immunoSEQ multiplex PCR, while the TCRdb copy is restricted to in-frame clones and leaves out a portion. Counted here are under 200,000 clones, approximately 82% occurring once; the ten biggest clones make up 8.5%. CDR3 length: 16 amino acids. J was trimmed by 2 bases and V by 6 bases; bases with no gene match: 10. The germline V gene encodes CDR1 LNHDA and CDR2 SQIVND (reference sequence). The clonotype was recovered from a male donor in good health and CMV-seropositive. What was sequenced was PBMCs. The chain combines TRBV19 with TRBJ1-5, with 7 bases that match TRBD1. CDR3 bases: TGTGCCAGTAGGGGCCAGGGGGGAACGGGCAATCAGCCCCAGCATTTT. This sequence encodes CASRGQGGTGNQPQHF.